This T cell receptor beta chain is from a study of CD8 T cells in Susac syndrome. As regards this clonotype: Its antigen is still unknown.

Reverse transcription of about 0.45 to 1 ug RNA was performed with random hexamers. By means of immunoSEQ multiplex PCR, TCR beta CDR3 spanning 54 Vbeta and 13 Jbeta underwent amplification. TCRdb reanalysed the immunoSEQ multiplex PCR reads using MiXCR and keeps one entry per CDR3 protein. This sample carries 200,000 or so distinct CDR3 sequences, about 95% of them seen once, and the ten largest clones take about 0.096%. Negative isolation was used for CD8+ and CD4+ T cells and FACS enrichment for TEMRA cells. General study points: That the number of individuals in its TCR sequencing and HLA analysis was relatively small was acknowledged by the study.

Trimming left V 3 bases short and J 4 bases short, with 12 bases between. The CDR3 sequence is 15 residues long. The germline CDR1 and CDR2 sequences are KGHDR and SFDVKD. The chain uses TRBV24-1 and TRBJ1-5, with a possible D match to TRBD1 (6 bases). This clonotype was sampled from a human donor with multiple sclerosis. Sample: CD4+ T cells from PBMCs. Here the CDR3 reads CATSDGQGKNQPQHF. The DNA for the CDR3 is TGTGCCACCAGTGATGGGCAGGGGAAGAATCAGCCCCAGCATTTT.